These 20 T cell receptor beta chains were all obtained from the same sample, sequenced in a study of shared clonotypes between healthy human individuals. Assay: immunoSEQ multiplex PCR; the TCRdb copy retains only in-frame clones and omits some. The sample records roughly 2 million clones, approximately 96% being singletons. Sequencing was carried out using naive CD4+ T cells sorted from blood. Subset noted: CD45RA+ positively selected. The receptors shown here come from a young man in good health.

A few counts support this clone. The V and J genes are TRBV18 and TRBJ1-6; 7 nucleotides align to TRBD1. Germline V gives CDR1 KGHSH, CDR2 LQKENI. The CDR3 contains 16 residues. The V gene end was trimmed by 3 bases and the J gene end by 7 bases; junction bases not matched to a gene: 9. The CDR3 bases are TGTGCCAGCTCACCCTTGACAGGGTTGGGAAATTCACCCCTCCACTTT. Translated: CASSPLTGLGNSPLHF.

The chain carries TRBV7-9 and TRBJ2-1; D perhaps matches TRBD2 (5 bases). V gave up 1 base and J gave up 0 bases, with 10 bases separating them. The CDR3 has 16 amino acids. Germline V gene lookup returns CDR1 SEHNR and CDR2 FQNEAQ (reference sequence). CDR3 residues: CASSLVSRGSYNEQFF. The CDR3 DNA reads TGTGCCAGCAGCTTAGTTAGTCGGGGCTCCTACAATGAGCAGTTCTTC.

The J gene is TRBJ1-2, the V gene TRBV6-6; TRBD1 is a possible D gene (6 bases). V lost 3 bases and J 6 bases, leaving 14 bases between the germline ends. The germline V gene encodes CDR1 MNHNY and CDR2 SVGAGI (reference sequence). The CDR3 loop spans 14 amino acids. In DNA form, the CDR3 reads TGTGCCAGCAGTTATCAGGGGATGATAGATGGCTACACCTTC. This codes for CASSYQGMIDGYTF.

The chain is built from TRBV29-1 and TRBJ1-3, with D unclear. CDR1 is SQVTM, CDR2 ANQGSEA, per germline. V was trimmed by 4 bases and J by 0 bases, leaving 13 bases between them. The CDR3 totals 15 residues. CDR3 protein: CSVVPDARSGNTIYF. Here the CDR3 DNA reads TGCAGCGTTGTCCCGGACGCTCGCTCTGGAAACACCATATATTTT.

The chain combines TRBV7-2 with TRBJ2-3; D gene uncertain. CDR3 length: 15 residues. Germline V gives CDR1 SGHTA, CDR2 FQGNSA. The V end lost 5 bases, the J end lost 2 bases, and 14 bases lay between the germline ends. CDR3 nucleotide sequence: TGTGCCAGCAGCCAACCAGGCGTCGTCACAGATACGCAGTATTTT. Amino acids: CASSQPGVVTDTQYF.

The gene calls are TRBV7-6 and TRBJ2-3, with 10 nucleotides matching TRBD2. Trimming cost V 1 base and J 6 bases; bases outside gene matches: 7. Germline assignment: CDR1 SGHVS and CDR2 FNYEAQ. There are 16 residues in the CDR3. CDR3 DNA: TGTGCCAGCAGCTTAGACAGCGGGAGGGCCATTGATACGCAGTATTTT. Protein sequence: CASSLDSGRAIDTQYF.

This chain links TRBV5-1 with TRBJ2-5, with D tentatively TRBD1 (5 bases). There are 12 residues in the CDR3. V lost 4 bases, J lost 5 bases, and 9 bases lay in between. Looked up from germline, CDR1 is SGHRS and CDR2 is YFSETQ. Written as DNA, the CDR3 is TGCGCCAGCAGCATCTCAGGGGAGACCCAGTACTTC. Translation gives CASSISGETQYF.

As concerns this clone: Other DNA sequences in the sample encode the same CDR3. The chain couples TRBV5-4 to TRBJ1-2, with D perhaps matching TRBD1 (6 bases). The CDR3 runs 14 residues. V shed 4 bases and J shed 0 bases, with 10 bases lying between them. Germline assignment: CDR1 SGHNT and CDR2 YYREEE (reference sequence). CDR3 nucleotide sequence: TGTGCCAGCAGCCCGACAGGACCTAACTATGGCTACACCTTC. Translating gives CASSPTGPNYGYTF.

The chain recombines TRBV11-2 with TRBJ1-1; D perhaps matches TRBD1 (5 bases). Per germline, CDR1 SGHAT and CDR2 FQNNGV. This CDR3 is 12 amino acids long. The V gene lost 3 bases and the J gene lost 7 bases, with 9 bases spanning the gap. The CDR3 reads CASSLGPFEAFF. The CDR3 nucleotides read TGTGCCAGCAGCTTGGGACCGTTTGAAGCTTTCTTT.

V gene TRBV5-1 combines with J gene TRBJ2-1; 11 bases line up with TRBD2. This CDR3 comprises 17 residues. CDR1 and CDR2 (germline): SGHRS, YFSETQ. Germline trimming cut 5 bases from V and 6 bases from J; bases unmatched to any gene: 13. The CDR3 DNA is TGCGCCAGCAGTTTCTCCCTTAGCGGGAGGGCCGGCAATGAGCAGTTCTTC. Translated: CASSFSLSGRAGNEQFF.

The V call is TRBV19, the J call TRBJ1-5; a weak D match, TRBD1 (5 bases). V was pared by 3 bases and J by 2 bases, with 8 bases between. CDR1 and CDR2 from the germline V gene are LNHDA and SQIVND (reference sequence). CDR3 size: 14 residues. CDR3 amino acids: CASSIRVGNQPQHF. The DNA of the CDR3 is TGTGCCAGTAGTATCAGGGTGGGCAATCAGCCCCAGCATTTT.

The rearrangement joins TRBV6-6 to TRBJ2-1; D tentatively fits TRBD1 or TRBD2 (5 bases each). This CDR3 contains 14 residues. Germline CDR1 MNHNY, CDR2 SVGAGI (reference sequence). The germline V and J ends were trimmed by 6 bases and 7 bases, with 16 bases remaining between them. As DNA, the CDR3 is TGTGCCAGCAGACCCCCGGGGCGCGAGAATGAGCAGTTCTTC. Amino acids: CASRPPGRENEQFF.

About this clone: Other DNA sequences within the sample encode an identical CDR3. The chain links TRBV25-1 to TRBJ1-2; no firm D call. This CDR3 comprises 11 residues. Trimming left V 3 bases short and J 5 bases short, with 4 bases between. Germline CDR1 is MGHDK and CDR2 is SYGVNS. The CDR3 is CASSDGYGYTF. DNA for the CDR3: TGTGCCAGCAGTGATGGTTATGGCTACACCTTC.

The CDR3 DNA is TGTGCCAGTAGTAGCGGGAGCGCAAACACCGGGGAGCTGTTTTTT. Translated: CASSSGSANTGELFF. The chain combines TRBV19 with TRBJ2-2; TRBD2 aligns across 7 bases. CDR3 size: 15 residues. Trimming cost V 4 bases and J 2 bases; bases outside gene matches: 4. Germline CDR1 and CDR2: LNHDA and SQIVND (reference sequence). Drawing the rest from reference TRBV19 and TRBJ2-2, the complete variable domain is DGGITQSPKYLFRKEGQNVTLSCEQNLNHDAMYWYRQDPGQGLRLIYYSQIVNDFQKGDIAEGYSVSREKKESFPLTVTSAQKNPTAFYLCASSSGSANTGELFFGEGSRLTVL.

CDR3 bases: TGTGCCAGCAGCGACCTGGGGCAGCACACTGAAGCTTTCTTT. Protein product: CASSDLGQHTEAFF. The gene calls are TRBV11-2 and TRBJ1-1; a weak D match, TRBD1 (5 bases). Germline CDR1 SGHAT, CDR2 FQNNGV. The germline V and J ends were trimmed by 5 bases and 3 bases, with 13 bases remaining between them. The CDR3 length is 14 residues.

The CDR3 DNA reads TGTGCCAGCAGGCTCAAGGCGAACACTGAAGCTTTCTTT. Its translation: CASRLKANTEAFF. This chain joins TRBV7-2 and TRBJ1-1, with D uncertain. V lost 6 bases and J 1 base, leaving 9 bases between the germline ends. This CDR3 is 13 amino acids long. Germline loops: CDR1 SGHTA, CDR2 FQGNSA.

The CDR3 DNA reads TGTGCCAGCAGCCTGCCAGGAGTCCAGTACTTC. Encoded protein: CASSLPGVQYF. This chain links TRBV5-6 with TRBJ2-5; D not resolved. The germline V gene has CDR1 SGHDT and CDR2 YYEEEE. The V gene lost 4 bases and the J gene lost 10 bases, with 11 bases spanning the gap. The CDR3 has 11 amino acids.

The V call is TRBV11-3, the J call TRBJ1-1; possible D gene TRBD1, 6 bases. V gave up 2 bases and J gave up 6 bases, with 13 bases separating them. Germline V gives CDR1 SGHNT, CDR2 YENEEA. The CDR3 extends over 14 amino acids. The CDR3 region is CASSLYRESPEAFF. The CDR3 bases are TGTGCCAGCAGCTTATACAGGGAATCCCCTGAAGCTTTCTTT.

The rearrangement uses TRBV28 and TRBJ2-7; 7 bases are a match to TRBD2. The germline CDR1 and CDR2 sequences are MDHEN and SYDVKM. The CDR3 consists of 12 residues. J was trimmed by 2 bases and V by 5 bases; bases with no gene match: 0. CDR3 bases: TGTGCCAGCAGTGCGGGGGCCTACGAGCAGTACTTC. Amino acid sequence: CASSAGAYEQYF.

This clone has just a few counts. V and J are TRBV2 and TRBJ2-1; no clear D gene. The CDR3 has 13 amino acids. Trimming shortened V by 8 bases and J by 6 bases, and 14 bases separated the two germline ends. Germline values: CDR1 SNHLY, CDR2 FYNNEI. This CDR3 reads CASEVEDGNEQFF. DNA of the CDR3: TGTGCCAGCGAAGTAGAAGACGGCAATGAGCAGTTCTTC.